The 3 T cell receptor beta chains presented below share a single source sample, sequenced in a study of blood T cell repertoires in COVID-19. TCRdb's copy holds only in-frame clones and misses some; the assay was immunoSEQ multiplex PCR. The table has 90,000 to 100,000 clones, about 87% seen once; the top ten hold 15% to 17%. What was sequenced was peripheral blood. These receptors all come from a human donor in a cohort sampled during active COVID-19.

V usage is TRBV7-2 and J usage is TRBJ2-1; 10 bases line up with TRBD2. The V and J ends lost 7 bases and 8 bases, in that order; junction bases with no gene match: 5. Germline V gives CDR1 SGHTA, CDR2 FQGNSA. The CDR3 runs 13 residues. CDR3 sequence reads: CASIASGSYEQFF. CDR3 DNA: TGTGCCAGCATCGCTAGCGGGAGCTATGAGCAGTTCTTC.

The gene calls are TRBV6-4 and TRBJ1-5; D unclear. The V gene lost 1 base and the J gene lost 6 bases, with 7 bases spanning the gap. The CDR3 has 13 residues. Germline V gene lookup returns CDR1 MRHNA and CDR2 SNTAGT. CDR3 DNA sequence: TGTGCCAGCAGTGACTGGGCCGGTCAGCCCCAGCATTTT. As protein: CASSDWAGQPQHF.

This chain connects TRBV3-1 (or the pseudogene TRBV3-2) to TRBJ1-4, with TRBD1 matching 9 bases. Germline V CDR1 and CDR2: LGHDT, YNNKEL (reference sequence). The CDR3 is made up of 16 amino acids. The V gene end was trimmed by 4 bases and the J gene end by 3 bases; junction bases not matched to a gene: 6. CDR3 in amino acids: CASSPFRTGANEKLFF. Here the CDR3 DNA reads TGTGCCAGCAGCCCTTTTCGGACAGGGGCTAATGAAAAACTGTTTTTT.